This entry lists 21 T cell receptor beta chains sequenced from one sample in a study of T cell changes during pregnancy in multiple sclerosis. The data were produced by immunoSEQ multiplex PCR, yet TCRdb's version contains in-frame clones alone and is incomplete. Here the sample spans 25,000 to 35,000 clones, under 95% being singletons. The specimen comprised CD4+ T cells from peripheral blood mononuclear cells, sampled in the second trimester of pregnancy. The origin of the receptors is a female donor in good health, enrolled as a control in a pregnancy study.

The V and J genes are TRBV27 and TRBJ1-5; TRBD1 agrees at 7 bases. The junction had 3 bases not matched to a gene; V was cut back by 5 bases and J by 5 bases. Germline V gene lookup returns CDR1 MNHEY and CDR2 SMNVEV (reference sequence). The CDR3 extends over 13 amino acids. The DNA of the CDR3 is TGTGCCAGCAGTATCCAGGGGGATCAGCCCCAGCATTTT. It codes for CASSIQGDQPQHF.

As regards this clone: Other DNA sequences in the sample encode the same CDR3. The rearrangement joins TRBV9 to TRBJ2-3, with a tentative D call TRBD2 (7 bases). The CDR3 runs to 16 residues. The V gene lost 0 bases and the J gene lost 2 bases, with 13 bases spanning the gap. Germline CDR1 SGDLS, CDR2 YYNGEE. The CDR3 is CASSVAAGANTDTQYF. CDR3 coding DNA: TGTGCCAGCAGCGTAGCGGCGGGGGCGAACACAGATACGCAGTATTTT.

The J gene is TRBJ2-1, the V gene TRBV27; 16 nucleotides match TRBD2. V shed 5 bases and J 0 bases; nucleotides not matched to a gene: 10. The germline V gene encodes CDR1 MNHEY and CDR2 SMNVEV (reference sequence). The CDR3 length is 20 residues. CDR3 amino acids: CASSLYPGLAGGHSYNEQFF. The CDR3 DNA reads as TGTGCCAGCAGTCTGTACCCGGGACTAGCGGGGGGGCACTCCTACAATGAGCAGTTCTTC.

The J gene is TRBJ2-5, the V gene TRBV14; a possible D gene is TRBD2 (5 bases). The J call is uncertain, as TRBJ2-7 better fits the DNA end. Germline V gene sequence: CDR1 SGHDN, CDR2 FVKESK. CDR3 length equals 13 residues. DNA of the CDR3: TGTGCCAGCAGCCAAGCAGGTGCGGGCGAGCAGTACTTC. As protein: CASSQAGAGEQYF.

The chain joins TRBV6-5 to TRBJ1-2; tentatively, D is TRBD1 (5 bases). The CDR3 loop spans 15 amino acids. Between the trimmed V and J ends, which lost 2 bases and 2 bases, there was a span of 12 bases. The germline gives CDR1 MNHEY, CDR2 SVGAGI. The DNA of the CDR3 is TGTGCCAGCAGTTACAGCAGGGCCTCGAACTATGGCTACACCTTC. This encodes CASSYSRASNYGYTF.

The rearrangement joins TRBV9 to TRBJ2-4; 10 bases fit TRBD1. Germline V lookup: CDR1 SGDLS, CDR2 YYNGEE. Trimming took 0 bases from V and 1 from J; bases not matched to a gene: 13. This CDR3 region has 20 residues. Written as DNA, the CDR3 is TGTGCCAGCAGCGTAGACGGGACAGGGGCATTGGGGTTGGCCAAAAACATTCAGTACTTC. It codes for CASSVDGTGALGLAKNIQYF.

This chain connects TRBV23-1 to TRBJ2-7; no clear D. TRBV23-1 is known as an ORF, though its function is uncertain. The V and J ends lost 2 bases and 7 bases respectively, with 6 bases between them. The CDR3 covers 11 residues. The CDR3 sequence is CASSQRREQYF. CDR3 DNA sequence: TGCGCCAGCAGTCAACGGCGGGAGCAGTACTTC.

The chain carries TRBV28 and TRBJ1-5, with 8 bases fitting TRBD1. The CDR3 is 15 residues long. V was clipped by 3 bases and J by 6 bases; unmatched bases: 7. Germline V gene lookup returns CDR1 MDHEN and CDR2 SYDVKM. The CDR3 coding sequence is TGTGCCAGCAGTTTTATAGGGACAGGCACTCAGCCCCAGCATTTT. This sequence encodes CASSFIGTGTQPQHF.

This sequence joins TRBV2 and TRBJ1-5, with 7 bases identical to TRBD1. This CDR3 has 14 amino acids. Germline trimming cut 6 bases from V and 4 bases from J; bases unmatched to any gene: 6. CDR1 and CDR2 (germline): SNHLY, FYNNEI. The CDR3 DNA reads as TGTGCCAGCAGGGATACGGGACAGAATCAGCCCCAGCATTTT. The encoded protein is CASRDTGQNQPQHF.

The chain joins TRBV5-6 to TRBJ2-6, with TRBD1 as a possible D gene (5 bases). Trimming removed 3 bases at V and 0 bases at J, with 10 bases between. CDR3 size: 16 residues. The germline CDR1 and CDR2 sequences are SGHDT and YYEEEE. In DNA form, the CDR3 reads TGTGCCAGCAGCTGGGGCACCATCTCTGGGGCCAACGTCCTGACTTTC. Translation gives CASSWGTISGANVLTF. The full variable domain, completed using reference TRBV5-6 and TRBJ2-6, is DAGVTQSPTHLIKTRGQQVTLRCSPKSGHDTVSWYQQALGQGPQFIFQYYEEEERQRGNFPDRFSGHQFPNYSSELNVNALLLGDSALYLCASSWGTISGANVLTFGAGSRLTVL.

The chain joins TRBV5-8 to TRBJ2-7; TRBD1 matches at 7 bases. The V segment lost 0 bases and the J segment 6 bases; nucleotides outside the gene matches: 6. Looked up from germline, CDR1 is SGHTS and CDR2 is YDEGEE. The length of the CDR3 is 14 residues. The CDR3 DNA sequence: TGTGCCAGCAGCTTGGTCACTGACAGGGTCGAGCAGTACTTC. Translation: CASSLVTDRVEQYF. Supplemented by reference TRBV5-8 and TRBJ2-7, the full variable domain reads EAGVTQSPTHLIKTRGQQATLRCSPISGHTSVYWYQQALGLGLQFLLWYDEGEERNRGNFPPRFSGRQFPNYSSELNVNALELEDSALYLCASSLVTDRVEQYFGPGTRLTVT.

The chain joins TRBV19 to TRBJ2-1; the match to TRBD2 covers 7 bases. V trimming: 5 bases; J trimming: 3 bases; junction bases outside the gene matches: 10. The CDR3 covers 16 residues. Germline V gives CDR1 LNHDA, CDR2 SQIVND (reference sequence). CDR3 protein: CASSPNGGIVYNEQFF. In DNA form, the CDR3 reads TGTGCCAGTAGTCCCAACGGGGGGATTGTCTACAATGAGCAGTTCTTC. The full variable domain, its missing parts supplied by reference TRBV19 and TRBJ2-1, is DGGITQSPKYLFRKEGQNVTLSCEQNLNHDAMYWYRQDPGQGLRLIYYSQIVNDFQKGDIAEGYSVSREKKESFPLTVTSAQKNPTAFYLCASSPNGGIVYNEQFFGPGTRLTVL.

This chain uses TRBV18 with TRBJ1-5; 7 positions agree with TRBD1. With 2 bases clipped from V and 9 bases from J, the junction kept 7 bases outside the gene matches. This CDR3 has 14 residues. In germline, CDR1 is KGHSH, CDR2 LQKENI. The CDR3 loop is CASSPGTASGPQHF. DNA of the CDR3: TGTGCCAGCTCACCAGGGACAGCCAGCGGGCCCCAGCATTTT. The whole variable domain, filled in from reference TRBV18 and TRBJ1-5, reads NAGVMQNPRHLVRRRGQEARLRCSPMKGHSHVYWYRQLPEEGLKFMVYLQKENIIDESGMPKERFSAEFPKEGPSILRIQQVVRGDSAAYFCASSPGTASGPQHFGDGTRLSIL.

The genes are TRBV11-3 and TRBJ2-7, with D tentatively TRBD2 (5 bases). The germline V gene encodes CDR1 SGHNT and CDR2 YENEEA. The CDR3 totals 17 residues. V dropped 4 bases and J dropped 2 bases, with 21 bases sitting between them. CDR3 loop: CASSWRVGAAIPYEQYF. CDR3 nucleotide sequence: TGTGCCAGCAGCTGGAGAGTCGGAGCGGCAATTCCCTACGAGCAGTACTTC.

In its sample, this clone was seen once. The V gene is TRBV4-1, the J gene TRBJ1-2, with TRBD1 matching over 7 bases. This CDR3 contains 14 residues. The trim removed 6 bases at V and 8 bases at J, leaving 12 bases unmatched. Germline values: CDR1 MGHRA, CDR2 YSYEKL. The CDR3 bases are TGCGCCAGCAGGGAACAGGGGAGTAGGCTCGGCTACACCTTC. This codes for CASREQGSRLGYTF.

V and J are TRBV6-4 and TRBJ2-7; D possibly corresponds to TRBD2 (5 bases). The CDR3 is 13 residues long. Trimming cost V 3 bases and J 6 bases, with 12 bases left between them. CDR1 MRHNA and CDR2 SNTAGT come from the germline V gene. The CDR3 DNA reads TGTGCCAGCAGTGATAATGCGGGTACCGAGCAGTACTTC. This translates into CASSDNAGTEQYF.

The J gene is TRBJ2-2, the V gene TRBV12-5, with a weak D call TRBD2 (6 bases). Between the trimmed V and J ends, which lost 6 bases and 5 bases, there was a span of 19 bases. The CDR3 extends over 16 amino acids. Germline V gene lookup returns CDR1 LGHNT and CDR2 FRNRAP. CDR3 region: CASGPNAGGWTGELFF. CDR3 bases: TGTGCTAGTGGGCCAAACGCTGGGGGGTGGACCGGGGAGCTGTTTTTT.

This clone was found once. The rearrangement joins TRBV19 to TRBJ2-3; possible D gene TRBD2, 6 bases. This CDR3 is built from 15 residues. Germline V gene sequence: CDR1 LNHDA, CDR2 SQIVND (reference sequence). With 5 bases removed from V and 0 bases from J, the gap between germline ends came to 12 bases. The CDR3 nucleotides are TGTGCCAGTAGTGAGGTCGCGGGAAGCACAGATACGCAGTATTTT. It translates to CASSEVAGSTDTQYF.

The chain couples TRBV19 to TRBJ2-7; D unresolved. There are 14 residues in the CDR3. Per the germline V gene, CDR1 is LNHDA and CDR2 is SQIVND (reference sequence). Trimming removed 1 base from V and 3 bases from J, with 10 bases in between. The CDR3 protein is CASSIGGSGYEQYF. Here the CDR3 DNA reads TGTGCCAGTAGTATAGGCGGCAGTGGCTACGAGCAGTACTTC.

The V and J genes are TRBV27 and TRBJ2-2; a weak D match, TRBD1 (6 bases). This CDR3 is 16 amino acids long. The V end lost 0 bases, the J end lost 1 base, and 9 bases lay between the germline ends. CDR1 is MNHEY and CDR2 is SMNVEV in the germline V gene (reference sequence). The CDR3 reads CASSLSVGGNTGELFF. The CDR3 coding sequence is TGTGCCAGCAGTTTATCGGTAGGGGGGAACACCGGGGAGCTGTTTTTT.

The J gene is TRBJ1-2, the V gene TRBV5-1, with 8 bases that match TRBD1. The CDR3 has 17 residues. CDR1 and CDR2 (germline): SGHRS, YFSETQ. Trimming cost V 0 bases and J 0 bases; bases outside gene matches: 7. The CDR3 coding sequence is TGCGCCAGCAGCTTGGGGACAGGGACCTCTTCTAACTATGGCTACACCTTC. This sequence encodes CASSLGTGTSSNYGYTF.